The following is a T cell receptor (beta chain) sequence with its context. V lost 10 bases and J 0 bases, leaving 18 bases between the germline ends. CDR1 and CDR2 (germline): SNHLY, FYNNEI. There are 16 residues in the CDR3. The sample comes from a study of blood T cell repertoires in COVID-19. Study-wide context: The United States, Italy and Spain supplied acute and convalescent COVID-19 samples. T cells, B-cell-depleted T cells, or PBMCs provided the cDNA or gDNA that served as material.

Original data processing: Nucleated cell counts were estimated from reference gene primer amplification. TCRdb keeps only in-frame clones here, not all; method: immunoSEQ multiplex PCR. V, J and clone size reflect that table, while D and trimming were determined from the DNA. This table has roughly 120,000 clones, about 85% appearing once. This sequence originates from a human donor in a cohort sampled during active COVID-19. The chain combines TRBV2 with TRBJ2-2; maybe TRBD2 (6 bases). The sequenced sample was peripheral blood. In DNA, the CDR3 is TGTGCCAACGGGGGTGGGGCGCCCGCGAACACCGGGGAGCTGTTTTTT. As protein: CANGGGAPANTGELFF.